One and the same sample provided the 23 T cell receptor beta chains below, sequenced in a study of early T cells in non-severe SARS-CoV-2 infection. MiXCR, run by TCRdb on the 5' RACE reads, gives a single entry per CDR3 protein. In the table there are tens of thousands of distinct CDR3 sequences, less than 15% of which are singletons. Sequences were obtained from whole blood. Receptors were obtained from an adult who was a healthcare worker with PCR-confirmed SARS-CoV-2 infection or an uninfected control (not recorded which).

This clonotype showed up many times. The chain employs TRBV11-2 and TRBJ2-7, with 7 bases matching TRBD1. CDR1 is SGHAT, CDR2 FQNNGV, per germline. The CDR3 length is 15 residues. Trimming removed 5 bases from V and 5 bases from J; junction bases left unmatched: 12. In DNA, the CDR3 is TGTGCCAGCAGCCCAATGACAGGGATCGGGGACGAGCAGTACTTC. Protein: CASSPMTGIGDEQYF.

In its sample, this clonotype was seen many times. The rearrangement uses TRBV9 and TRBJ1-1, with D maybe TRBD1 (6 bases). CDR3 length equals 14 residues. V was clipped by 4 bases and J by 0 bases, with 10 bases between them. Germline-derived CDR1 and CDR2 are SGDLS and YYNGEE. This CDR3 reads CASSIGQMNTEAFF. The CDR3, as DNA: TGTGCCAGCAGCATTGGACAGATGAACACTGAAGCTTTCTTT.

This clonotype was seen repeatedly, ten times or more. The chain recombines TRBV6-6 with TRBJ2-7, with D perhaps matching TRBD1 or TRBD2 (6 bases each). CDR3 length: 13 residues. CDR1 is MNHNY, CDR2 SVGAGI, per germline (reference sequence). Between the trimmed V and J ends, which lost 2 bases and 9 bases, there was a span of 14 bases. The CDR3 sequence is CASSYRGQTGQYF. The CDR3 DNA follows: TGTGCCAGCAGTTACCGGGGGCAAACGGGGCAGTACTTC.

The DNA of the CDR3 is TGTGCCAGCAGCTCCACGGGACAGGGCAATAGCTATGGCTACACCTTC. Its translation is CASSSTGQGNSYGYTF. The rearrangement uses TRBV7-9 and TRBJ1-2; 9 bases are shared with TRBD1. Germline V gene sequence: CDR1 SEHNR, CDR2 FQNEAQ (reference sequence). V dropped 4 bases and J dropped 4; count of bases not matched to a gene: 10. This CDR3 contains 16 residues.

In the case of this clonotype: A clone one base away is much larger, so this may be a read error. The CDR3 DNA reads TGCGCCAGCAGCCCGACCCTTATGGGGCGAGGGACTGAAGTTTTCTTT. Translation gives CASSPTLMGRGTEVFF. The chain recombines TRBV4-3 with TRBJ1-1, with D tentatively TRBD1 (5 bases). The CDR3 totals 16 residues. Germline V gives CDR1 LGHNA, CDR2 YSLEER.

This clonotype was seen ten or more times. The chain uses TRBV30 and TRBJ2-6, with D possibly being TRBD1 (5 bases). The germline V gene encodes CDR1 GTSNPN and CDR2 SVGIG (reference sequence). CDR3 length equals 14 residues. V was pared by 3 bases and J by 13 bases, with 19 bases between. CDR3 sequence reads: CAWSLGPTQLVLTF. Written as DNA, the CDR3 is TGTGCCTGGAGCCTGGGGCCGACCCAGTTGGTCCTGACTTTC.

This clonotype was recorded a few times. This sequence joins TRBV2 and TRBJ2-5, with TRBD2 matching over 11 bases. Germline loops: CDR1 SNHLY, CDR2 FYNNEI. This CDR3 is 16 amino acids long. Trimming at V came to 7 bases and at J to 1 base, leaving 8 bases not matched to a gene. For the CDR3, the DNA is TGTGCCAGCAAAGCTAGCGGGGGGCTCCCCCAAGAGACCCAGTACTTC. It yields the protein CASKASGGLPQETQYF.

J is TRBJ1-5 and V is TRBV4-3, with 10 bases lining up with TRBD1. The CDR3 loop spans 14 amino acids. Germline CDR1 reads LGHNA; CDR2 reads YSLEER. Trimming took 1 base from V and 6 from J; bases not matched to a gene: 0. CDR3 sequence reads: CASSQGDRGQPQHF. In DNA form, the CDR3 reads TGCGCCAGCAGCCAAGGGGACAGGGGTCAGCCCCAGCATTTT.

In its sample, this clonotype was seen many times. This chain links TRBV10-2 with TRBJ2-7, with 9 bases fitting TRBD1. Germline lookup yields CDR1 WSHSY and CDR2 SAAADI. The CDR3 spans 13 residues. V trimming: 7 bases; J trimming: 7 bases; junction bases outside the gene matches: 8. The CDR3 is CASNPGQGSEQYF. The CDR3 DNA sequence: TGCGCCAGCAATCCGGGACAGGGTTCGGAGCAGTACTTC.

This clonotype was found a few times. The chain links TRBV7-8 to TRBJ1-2; D not resolved. CDR3 size: 15 residues. The V gene's germline CDR1 is SGHVS and CDR2 FQNEAQ. Trimming pared 0 bases from V and 1 base from J, leaving 9 bases between. The CDR3: CASSLAGSLNYGYTF. CDR3 coding DNA: TGTGCCAGCAGCTTAGCGGGCAGCCTTAACTATGGCTACACCTTC.

This clonotype was seen a handful of times. The V gene is TRBV6-5, the J gene TRBJ1-1, with a possible D match to TRBD1 (5 bases). The CDR3 sequence is 15 residues long. The ends were cut back, 4 bases at V and 0 bases at J, with 12 bases in the middle. Germline-derived CDR1 and CDR2 are MNHEY and SVGAGI. The CDR3 DNA reads as TGTGCCAGCAGTTCCAAGGACACCTTGAACACTGAAGCTTTCTTT. This translates into CASSSKDTLNTEAFF.

V gene TRBV7-2 combines with J gene TRBJ2-5; D is undetermined. The CDR3 covers 15 residues. In germline, CDR1 is SGHTA, CDR2 FQGNSA. V was pared by 1 base and J by 2 bases, with 11 bases between. CDR3 in DNA: TGTGCCAGCAGCTTAGGGCCTGGCCAGCAAGAGACCCAGTACTTC. Amino acids: CASSLGPGQQETQYF.

The chain couples TRBV7-8 to TRBJ2-3; 9 nucleotides line up with TRBD1. V lost 5 bases to trimming and J lost 7 bases; unmatched junction nucleotides: 7. The CDR3 is 14 residues long. CDR1 is SGHVS, CDR2 FQNEAQ, per germline. CDR3: CASSVRQGGNTQYF. CDR3 nucleotides: TGTGCCAGCAGCGTTAGACAGGGGGGCAATACGCAGTATTTT.

The chain uses TRBV7-2 and TRBJ2-3; 9 nucleotides match TRBD2. The junction had 7 bases not matched to a gene; V was cut back by 4 bases and J by 8 bases. The CDR3 runs to 14 residues. The germline CDR1 and CDR2 sequences are SGHTA and FQGNSA. CDR3 nucleotides: TGTGCCAGCAGCTCTAGCGGGGTCGCGGGTACGCAGTATTTT. This sequence encodes CASSSSGVAGTQYF.

The chain carries TRBV2 and TRBJ2-3, with D possibly matching TRBD2 (5 bases). The CDR3 covers 15 residues. The germline V and J ends were trimmed by 0 bases and 5 bases, with 12 bases remaining between them. Germline V gives CDR1 SNHLY, CDR2 FYNNEI. The CDR3 sequence is CASSEAPREGDTQYF. The CDR3 DNA reads TGTGCCAGCAGTGAAGCTCCTCGGGAAGGAGATACGCAGTATTTT.

The rearrangement uses TRBV6-1 and TRBJ1-1; D gene ambiguous. CDR1 and CDR2 (germline): MNHNS, SASEGT. This CDR3 comprises 14 residues. V lost 1 base to trimming and J lost 5 bases, with 11 bases between them. CDR3 loop: CASSEGPSMTEAFF. CDR3 sequence (DNA): TGTGCCAGCAGTGAAGGTCCTTCGATGACTGAAGCTTTCTTT.

This clonotype was recorded a few times. The genes are TRBV28 and TRBJ2-1; a possible D gene is TRBD1 (6 bases). Germline CDR1 reads MDHEN; CDR2 reads SYDVKM. V was shortened by 6 bases and J by 0 bases, with 6 bases between the two germline ends. CDR3 length equals 13 residues. The CDR3 sequence is CASRTGSYNEQFF. The CDR3 DNA sequence: TGTGCCAGCAGGACAGGCTCCTACAATGAGCAGTTCTTC.

This clonotype was counted ten times or more. CDR3 bases: TGTGCCATCCGTACGGACGGCACAGATACGCAGTATTTT. Its protein product is CAIRTDGTDTQYF. This chain links TRBV12-3 or TRBV12-4 with TRBJ2-3; D not certain. The germline V and J ends were trimmed by 10 bases and 1 base, with 12 bases remaining between them. The CDR3 extends over 13 amino acids.

This clonotype was observed many times. This chain uses TRBV29-1 with TRBJ1-1, with D unresolved. The V end was cut by 7 bases, the J end by 1 base, with 4 bases between. Per germline, CDR1 SQVTM and CDR2 ANQGSEA. This CDR3 is built from 10 residues. For the CDR3, the DNA is TGCAGCGCCTCGAACACTGAAGCTTTCTTT. Its protein product is CSASNTEAFF.

This clonotype was counted a few times. The gene calls are TRBV4-2 and TRBJ2-7, with 8 bases identical to TRBD1. This CDR3 has 17 amino acids. Germline V CDR1 and CDR2: LGHNA, YNFKEQ. The V gene end was trimmed by 1 base and the J gene end by 5 bases; junction bases not matched to a gene: 13. For the CDR3, the DNA is TGTGCCAGCAGCCAAGGGGGGGCAGGGGGCATCTTCGACGAGCAGTACTTC. Protein sequence: CASSQGGAGGIFDEQYF.

This clonotype was counted a single time. V usage is TRBV6-5 and J usage is TRBJ1-2; the match to TRBD1 covers 11 bases. Germline values: CDR1 MNHEY, CDR2 SVGAGI. J lost 7 bases, V lost 6 bases, and 10 bases had no gene match. This CDR3 comprises 15 residues. CDR3 sequence (DNA): TGTGCCAGCAGCCGCCGCGGACAGGGGGCAAGTGGCTACACCTTC. Its translation: CASSRRGQGASGYTF.

This clonotype occurred a few times. As DNA, the CDR3 is TGTGCCAGCAGTGAAAGAGGCACCCTCGACGAGCAGTACTTC. As protein: CASSERGTLDEQYF. The chain combines TRBV2 with TRBJ2-7; D not certain. Germline values: CDR1 SNHLY, CDR2 FYNNEI. The CDR3 consists of 14 residues. The germline V and J ends were trimmed by 2 bases and 5 bases, with 13 bases remaining between them.

In this sample, this clonotype turned up many times. This chain joins TRBV10-3 and TRBJ1-3, with D possibly being TRBD1 (6 bases). The germline CDR1 and CDR2 sequences are ENHRY and SYGVKD. The V and J ends lost 10 bases and 3 bases respectively, with 16 bases between them. The length of the CDR3 is 14 residues. CDR3 nucleotide sequence: TGTGCCACCTCCCCAGCCAGGGGTGGAAACACCATATATTTT. Amino acids: CATSPARGGNTIYF.